This T cell receptor (beta chain) was found in a study of identical twins. Concerning this clonotype itself: Antigen specificity is unknown.

The germline CDR1 and CDR2 sequences are SQVTM and ANQGSEA. The V gene end was trimmed by 7 bases and the J gene end by 3 bases; junction bases not matched to a gene: 4. The CDR3 has 13 residues. Points from the study as a whole: Conclusions came from cross-sectional statistical analysis, not from following the same donors. The more abundant beta clonotypes in cord blood had fewer insertions, and memory repertoires did not show this.

TCRdb reprocessed the 5' RACE reads with MiXCR, giving one entry per CDR3 protein. The repertoire holds 400,000 to 500,000 distinct CDR3 sequences, 15% to 20% seen once, with 10% to 15% in the top ten. The chain combines TRBV29-1 with TRBJ1-4; 8 bases are a match to TRBD1. The origin of this receptor is a man aged 45-65 years in good health. The sample was naive T cells sorted from blood. The CDR3, as DNA: TGCAGCGCCCAGGGGGCCGCTAATGAAAAACTGTTTTTT. It yields the protein CSAQGAANEKLFF.